This record covers a single T cell receptor (beta chain). CDR1 SGDLS and CDR2 YYNGEE come from the germline V gene. V dropped 0 bases and J dropped 4 bases, with 16 bases sitting between them. There are 16 residues in the CDR3. The sample belongs to a study of blood T cell repertoires in COVID-19. About the study: T cells, B-cell-depleted T cells, or PBMCs provided the cDNA or gDNA that served as material.

Produced via immunoSEQ multiplex PCR; TCRdb's table is partial and in-frame only. The sample lists roughly 250,000 clones, around 89% occurring once. This study enrolled people aged about 18 to 90 from about 24 US geographic areas. This clonotype originated in a woman aged 45-65 years who had recovered from COVID-19. The specimen was PBMCs or T cells enriched from blood (not recorded which). The chain has TRBV9 and TRBJ1-1, with a tentative D call TRBD1 (6 bases). The CDR3 region is CASSVDSGARITEAFF. CDR3 DNA sequence: TGTGCCAGCAGCGTAGATTCAGGGGCCCGGATCACTGAAGCTTTCTTT.